This T cell receptor (beta chain) was documented in a study of T cell changes during pregnancy in multiple sclerosis. Measured with immunoSEQ multiplex PCR; TCRdb has only the in-frame clones, and not every one. The data hold 95,000 to 100,000 clones, with around 92% observed a single time. CDR1 is SGHNT and CDR2 is YENEEA in the germline V gene. The CDR3 spans 14 residues. The V gene end was trimmed by 5 bases and the J gene end by 4 bases; junction bases not matched to a gene: 4. The sample consisted of peripheral blood, taken in the second trimester of pregnancy. V usage is TRBV11-3 and J usage is TRBJ2-1, with 8 bases aligning to TRBD1. The receptor was derived from a female donor with multiple sclerosis, enrolled in a pregnancy study. CDR3 bases: TGTGCCAGCAGCAAAGACAGGGGATACAATGAGCAGTTCTTC. As protein: CASSKDRGYNEQFF.